These 11 T cell receptor beta chains share one sample of origin, sequenced in a study of shared clonotypes between healthy human individuals. Sequencing used immunoSEQ multiplex PCR; TCRdb keeps in-frame clones, though not all of them. The sample has about half a million clones; almost 80% are singletons. The material sequenced was PBMCs. The receptors derive from a woman aged 40 to 50 in good health. Some clones in this sample may be carry-over from other donors' samples.

The rearrangement joins TRBV7-2 to TRBJ2-7; D might be TRBD2 (5 bases). The CDR3 extends over 14 amino acids. The germline V gene has CDR1 SGHTA and CDR2 FQGNSA. Trimming stripped 0 bases from V and 2 bases from J, with 8 bases between. CDR3 loop: CASSLASGPYEQYF. The CDR3 region has the DNA TGTGCCAGCAGCTTAGCCAGCGGACCCTACGAGCAGTACTTC.

The chain uses TRBV9 and TRBJ2-1; the match to TRBD2 covers 11 bases. The CDR3 extends over 16 amino acids. Germline V gene lookup returns CDR1 SGDLS and CDR2 YYNGEE. Losses at the gene ends were 0 bases for V and 12 bases for J; bases not matched to a gene: 11. CDR3 sequence reads: CASSVDGTSGRTAQFF. DNA for the CDR3: TGTGCCAGCAGCGTAGATGGGACTAGCGGCCGAACGGCGCAGTTCTTC.

This chain connects TRBV5-8 to TRBJ2-1; D unresolved. V was pared by 4 bases and J by 3 bases, with 14 bases between. The length of the CDR3 is 15 residues. Looked up from germline, CDR1 is SGHTS and CDR2 is YDEGEE. The CDR3: CASSPRALRYNEQFF. The CDR3 region has the DNA TGTGCCAGCAGCCCGAGAGCGTTACGCTACAATGAGCAGTTCTTC.

The chain joins TRBV29-1 to TRBJ2-2; D gene unclear. The V end was cut by 4 bases, the J end by 5 bases, with 8 bases between. In germline, CDR1 is SQVTM, CDR2 ANQGSEA. This CDR3 has 12 residues. CDR3 protein: CSVVTGTGELFF. CDR3 coding DNA: TGCAGCGTTGTCACGGGTACCGGGGAGCTGTTTTTT.

The chain couples TRBV9 to TRBJ1-4, with D possibly matching TRBD1 (6 bases). Germline CDR1 and CDR2: SGDLS and YYNGEE. V lost 0 bases and J lost 6, with 12 bases in between. The CDR3 covers 15 residues. The CDR3 spells CASSVDLTGDEKLFF. Written as DNA, the CDR3 is TGTGCCAGCAGCGTAGATCTGACAGGTGATGAAAAACTGTTTTTT.

This clone came up a few times. The chain uses TRBV27 and TRBJ2-2; no firm D call. The V and J ends lost 8 bases and 8 bases respectively, with 21 bases between them. Germline CDR1 MNHEY, CDR2 SMNVEV (reference sequence). This CDR3 is 15 amino acids long. The CDR3 sequence: CASSWMAAGRGELFF. For the CDR3, the DNA is TGTGCCAGCTCTTGGATGGCAGCTGGGCGGGGGGAGCTGTTTTTT.

CDR3 loop: CASRTFGEQYF. For the CDR3, the DNA is TGTGCCAGCAGGACCTTTGGGGAGCAGTACTTC. The chain links TRBV6-1 to TRBJ2-7; D is undetermined. The CDR3 runs to 11 residues. The germline V gene encodes CDR1 MNHNS and CDR2 SASEGT. Trimming cost V 6 bases and J 7 bases, with 10 bases left between them.

The chain couples TRBV5-8 to TRBJ2-2, with D possibly being TRBD1 (5 bases). Trimming left V 0 bases short and J 7 bases short, with 19 bases between. Per the germline V gene, CDR1 is SGHTS and CDR2 is YDEGEE. The CDR3 runs to 17 residues. For the CDR3, the DNA is TGTGCCAGCAGCTTGGGCCCCGTTAGGGGAATCGACGGGGAGCTGTTTTTT. This encodes CASSLGPVRGIDGELFF.

The chain carries TRBV27 and TRBJ2-3, with 13 bases fitting TRBD2. The CDR3 is made up of 15 amino acids. Trimming cost V 6 bases and J 4 bases; bases outside gene matches: 4. CDR1 is MNHEY, CDR2 SMNVEV, per germline (reference sequence). The CDR3 reads CASRGTSGKPDTQYF. DNA for the CDR3: TGTGCCAGCAGGGGGACTAGCGGGAAGCCAGATACGCAGTATTTT.

This rearrangement joins TRBV2 to TRBJ2-4, with a possible D match to TRBD1 (5 bases). The V gene lost 6 bases and the J gene lost 8 bases, with 11 bases spanning the gap. The CDR3 is made up of 12 amino acids. From germline, CDR1 is SNHLY and CDR2 FYNNEI. The CDR3 sequence is CASRGDSDIQYF. Here the CDR3 DNA reads TGTGCCAGCAGAGGAGACAGCGACATTCAGTACTTC.

The chain joins TRBV14 to TRBJ2-7, with D perhaps matching TRBD2 (6 bases). Germline-derived CDR1 and CDR2 are SGHDN and FVKESK. The CDR3 length is 14 residues. The ends were cut back, 2 bases at V and 3 bases at J, with 11 bases in the middle. The CDR3 coding sequence is TGTGCCAGCAGCCAACTAGCGATGTACTACGAGCAGTACTTC. It is translated as CASSQLAMYYEQYF.